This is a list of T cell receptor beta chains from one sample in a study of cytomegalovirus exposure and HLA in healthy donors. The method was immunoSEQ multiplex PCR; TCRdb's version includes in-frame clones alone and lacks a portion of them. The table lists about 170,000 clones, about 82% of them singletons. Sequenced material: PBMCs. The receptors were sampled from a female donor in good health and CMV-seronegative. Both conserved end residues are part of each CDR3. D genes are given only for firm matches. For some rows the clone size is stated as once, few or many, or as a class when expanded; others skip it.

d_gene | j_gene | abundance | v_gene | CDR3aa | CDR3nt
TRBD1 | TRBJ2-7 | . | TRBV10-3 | CAIRQVPGQGASEQYF | TGTGCCATCAGGCAAGTTCCGGGACAGGGGGCTTCCGAGCAGTACTTC
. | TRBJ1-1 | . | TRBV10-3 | CAISEGGGMNTEAFF | TGTGCCATCAGTGAGGGTGGAGGGATGAACACTGAAGCTTTCTTT
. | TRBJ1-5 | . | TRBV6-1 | CASSEAEGYRPQHF | TGTGCCAGCAGTGAAGCGGAGGGGTATAGGCCCCAGCATTTT
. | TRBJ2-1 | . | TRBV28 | CASSRGEVEQFF | TGTGCCAGCAGTCGCGGGGAAGTCGAGCAGTTCTTC
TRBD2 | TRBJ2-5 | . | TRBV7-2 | CASSGGGGKETQYF | TGTGCCAGCAGCGGGGGGGGAGGTAAAGAGACCCAGTACTTC
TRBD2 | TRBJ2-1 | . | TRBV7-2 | CASTISGGANEQFF | TGTGCCAGCACCATTAGCGGGGGGGCCAATGAGCAGTTCTTC
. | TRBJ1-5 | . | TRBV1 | CTSSQEQGRRGVDQPQHF | TGCACCAGCAGCCAAGAACAGGGGAGAAGGGGGGTGGATCAGCCCCAGCATTTT
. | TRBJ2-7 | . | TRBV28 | CASRGTGKPYEQYF | TGTGCCAGCCGCGGAACAGGGAAGCCCTACGAGCAGTACTTC
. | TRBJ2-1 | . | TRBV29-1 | CSVVGTQCNEQFF | TGCAGCGTTGTAGGGACTCAATGCAATGAGCAGTTCTTC
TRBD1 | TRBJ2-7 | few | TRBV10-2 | CASRVDRTGPYEQYF | TGCGCCAGCAGGGTAGACAGGACAGGACCCTACGAGCAGTACTTC
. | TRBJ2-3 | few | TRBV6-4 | CASSDSRAESTQYF | TGTGCCAGCAGTGACTCGAGGGCGGAAAGTACGCAGTATTTT
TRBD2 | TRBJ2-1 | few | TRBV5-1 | CASSLTASGNNNEQFF | TGCGCCAGCAGCTTGACGGCTAGCGGGAATAACAATGAGCAGTTCTTC
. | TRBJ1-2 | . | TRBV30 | CAWSYRDGYTF | TGTGCCTGGAGTTACAGGGATGGCTACACCTTC
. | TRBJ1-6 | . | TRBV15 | CATSGGGRYNSPLHF | TGTGCCACCAGCGGAGGAGGTCGATATAATTCACCCCTCCACTTT
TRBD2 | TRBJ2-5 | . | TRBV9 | CASSSKAASGGETQYF | TGTGCCAGCAGCTCCAAAGCGGCTAGCGGAGGGGAGACCCAGTACTTC
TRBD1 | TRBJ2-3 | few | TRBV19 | CASSIGGRGRTDTQYF | TGTGCCAGTAGTATTGGTGGCAGGGGGCGAACAGATACGCAGTATTTT
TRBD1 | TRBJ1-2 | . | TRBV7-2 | CASSLGQGQVGYTF | TGTGCCAGCAGCCTGGGACAGGGTCAGGTTGGCTACACCTTC
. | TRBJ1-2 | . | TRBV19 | CATAGGYGYTF | TGTGCCACCGCGGGCGGTTATGGCTACACCTTC
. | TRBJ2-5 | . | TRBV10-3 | CAISESSFQETQYF | TGTGCCATCAGTGAGTCGTCATTCCAAGAGACCCAGTACTTC
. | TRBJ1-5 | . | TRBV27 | CASSLHNSNQPQHF | TGTGCCAGCAGTTTACACAATAGCAATCAGCCCCAGCATTTT
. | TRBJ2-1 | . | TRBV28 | CASSLYEGYNEQFF | TGTGCCAGCAGTTTATACGAGGGATACAATGAGCAGTTCTTC
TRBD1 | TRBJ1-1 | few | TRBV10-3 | CAISESGQDEAFF | TGTGCCATCAGTGAGTCCGGACAGGATGAAGCTTTCTTT
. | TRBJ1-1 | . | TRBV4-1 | CASSQQFGGISSMNTEAFF | TGCGCCAGCAGCCAACAATTTGGGGGGATTTCGTCCATGAACACTGAAGCTTTCTTT
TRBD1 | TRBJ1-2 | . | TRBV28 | CASSLQGANYGYTF | TGTGCCAGCAGTCTTCAGGGGGCCAACTATGGCTACACCTTC
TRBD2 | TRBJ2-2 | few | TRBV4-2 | CASSHSLGRGTGELFF | TGTGCCAGCAGCCATTCCCTCGGGAGGGGGACCGGGGAGCTGTTTTTT
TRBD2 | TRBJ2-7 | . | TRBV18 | CASSPKAGGEQYF | TGTGCCAGCTCACCAAAAGCGGGGGGCGAGCAGTACTTC
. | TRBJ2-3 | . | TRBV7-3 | CASSLSGDTQYF | TGTGCCAGCAGCTTATCAGGAGATACGCAGTATTTT
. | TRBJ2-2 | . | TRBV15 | CATSRDDTGELFF | TGTGCCACCAGCAGAGACGACACCGGGGAGCTGTTTTTT
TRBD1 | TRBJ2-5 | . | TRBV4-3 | CASSQEFGQGDSQYF | TGCGCCAGCAGCCAAGAATTCGGACAGGGTGATAGCCAGTACTTC
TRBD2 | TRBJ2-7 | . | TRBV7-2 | CASSVTSGSYEQYF | TGTGCCAGCAGCGTAACTAGCGGTTCCTACGAGCAGTACTTC
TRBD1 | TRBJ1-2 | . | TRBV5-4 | CASRMTGLNYGYTF | TGTGCCAGCAGGATGACAGGGTTGAACTATGGCTACACCTTC
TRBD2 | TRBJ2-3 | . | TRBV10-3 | CAIRGGLAGGYTDTQYF | TGTGCCATCAGGGGGGGACTAGCGGGGGGGTACACAGATACGCAGTATTTT
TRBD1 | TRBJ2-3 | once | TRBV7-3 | CASSRRQGGADTQYF | TGTGCCAGCAGCCGCCGACAGGGTGGGGCAGATACGCAGTATTTT
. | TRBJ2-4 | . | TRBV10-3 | CAIGREEKNIQYF | TGTGCCATCGGGCGGGAAGAGAAAAACATTCAGTACTTC
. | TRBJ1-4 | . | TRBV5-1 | CASSLEQLNEKLFF | TGCGCCAGCAGCTTGGAACAGCTTAATGAAAAACTGTTTTTT
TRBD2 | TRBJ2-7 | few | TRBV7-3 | CASSFTSGSSYEQYF | TGTGCCAGCAGCTTTACTAGCGGCAGCTCCTACGAGCAGTACTTC
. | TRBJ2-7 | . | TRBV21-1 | CASSKVHQEYEQYF | TGTGCCAGCAGCAAAGTTCATCAAGAGTACGAGCAGTACTTC
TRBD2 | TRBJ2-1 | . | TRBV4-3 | CASSQDRGTSAHNEQFF | TGCGCCAGCAGCCAAGATCGAGGGACTAGCGCCCACAATGAGCAGTTCTTC
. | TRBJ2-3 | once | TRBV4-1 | CASSQGGASDTQYF | TGCGCCAGCAGCCAGGGGGGAGCGAGTGATACGCAGTATTTT
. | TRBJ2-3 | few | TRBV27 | CASSFDKGVGVGTDTQYF | TGTGCCAGCAGTTTTGACAAGGGAGTGGGAGTTGGCACAGATACGCAGTATTTT
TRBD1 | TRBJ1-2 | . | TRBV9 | CASSVVTGDGYTF | TGTGCCAGCAGCGTAGTCACAGGGGATGGCTACACCTTC
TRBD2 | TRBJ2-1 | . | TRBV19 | CASSWTSGGDSYNEQFF | TGTGCCAGTAGTTGGACGAGCGGGGGGGACTCCTACAATGAGCAGTTCTTC
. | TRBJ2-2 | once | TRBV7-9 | CASSLVFGNHEAGELFF | TGTGCCAGCAGCTTAGTTTTCGGAAACCACGAGGCCGGGGAGCTGTTTTTT
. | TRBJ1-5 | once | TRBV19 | CASSPLTGRSNQPQHF | TGTGCCAGTAGTCCACTGACAGGCCGTAGCAATCAGCCCCAGCATTTT
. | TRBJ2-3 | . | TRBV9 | CASSVDGVGADTQYF | TGTGCCAGCAGCGTAGATGGAGTTGGCGCAGATACGCAGTATTTT
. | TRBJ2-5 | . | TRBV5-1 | CASSGGETQYF | TGCGCCAGCAGCGGAGGGGAGACCCAGTACTTC
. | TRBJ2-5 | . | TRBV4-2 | CASSPLGGGSQETQYF | TGTGCCAGCAGCCCCTTAGGGGGGGGTTCCCAAGAGACCCAGTACTTC
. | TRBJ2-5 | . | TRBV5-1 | CASSRSEETQYF | TGCGCCAGCAGCCGGAGTGAAGAGACCCAGTACTTC
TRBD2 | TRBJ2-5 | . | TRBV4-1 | CASSHQPGLAGQETQYF | TGCGCCAGCAGCCATCAACCGGGACTAGCGGGACAGGAGACCCAGTACTTC
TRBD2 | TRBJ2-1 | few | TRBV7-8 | CASSLGLWGGTYNEQFF | TGTGCCAGCAGCTTAGGTCTATGGGGGGGGACCTACAATGAGCAGTTCTTC
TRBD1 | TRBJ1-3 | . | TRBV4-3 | CASSQERDRRSGNTIYF | TGCGCCAGCAGCCAAGAAAGGGACAGGAGGTCTGGAAACACCATATATTTT